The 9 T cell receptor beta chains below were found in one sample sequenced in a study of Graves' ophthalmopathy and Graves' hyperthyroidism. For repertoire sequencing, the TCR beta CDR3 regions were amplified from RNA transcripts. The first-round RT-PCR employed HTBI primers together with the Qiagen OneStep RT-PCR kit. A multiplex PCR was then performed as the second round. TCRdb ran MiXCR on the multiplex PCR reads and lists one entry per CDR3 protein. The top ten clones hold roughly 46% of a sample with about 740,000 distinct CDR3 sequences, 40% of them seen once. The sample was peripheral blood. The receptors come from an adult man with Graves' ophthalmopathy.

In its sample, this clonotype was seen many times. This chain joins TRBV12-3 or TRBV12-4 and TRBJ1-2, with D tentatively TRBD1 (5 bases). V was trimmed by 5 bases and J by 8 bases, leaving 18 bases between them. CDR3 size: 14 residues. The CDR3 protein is CASSPTRGASGYTF. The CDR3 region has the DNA TGTGCCAGCAGTCCCACTCGTGGGGCCAGCGGCTACACCTTC.

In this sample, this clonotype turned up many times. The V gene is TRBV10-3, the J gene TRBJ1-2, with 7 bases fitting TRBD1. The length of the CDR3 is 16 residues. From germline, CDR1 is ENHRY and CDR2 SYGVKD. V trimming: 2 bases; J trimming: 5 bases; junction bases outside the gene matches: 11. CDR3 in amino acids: CAISEQPTGTVYGYTF. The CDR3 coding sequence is TGTGCCATCAGTGAGCAACCGACAGGGACCGTTTATGGCTACACCTTC.

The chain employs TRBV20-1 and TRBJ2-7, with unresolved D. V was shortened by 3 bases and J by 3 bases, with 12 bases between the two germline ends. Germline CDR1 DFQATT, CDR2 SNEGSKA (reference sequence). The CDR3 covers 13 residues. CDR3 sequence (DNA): TGCAGTGCTAGGGCCTCATCAGTCTACGAGCAGTACTTC. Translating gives CSARASSVYEQYF.

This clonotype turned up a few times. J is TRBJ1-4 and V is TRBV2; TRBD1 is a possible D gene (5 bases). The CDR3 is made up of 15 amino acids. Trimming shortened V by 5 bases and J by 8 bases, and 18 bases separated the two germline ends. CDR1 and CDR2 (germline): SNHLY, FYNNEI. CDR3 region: CASSSLGQVGEKLFF. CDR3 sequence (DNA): TGTGCCAGCAGTTCTCTGGGGCAGGTCGGGGAAAAACTGTTTTTT.

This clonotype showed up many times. CDR3 nucleotide sequence: TGTGCCAGCAGTCAGGGACAGGGCCAAACTGAAGCTTTCTTT. Its protein product is CASSQGQGQTEAFF. The chain carries TRBV12-3 or TRBV12-4 and TRBJ1-1, with TRBD1 identical over 9 bases. Trimming took 5 bases from V and 5 from J; bases not matched to a gene: 6. The CDR3 has 14 residues.

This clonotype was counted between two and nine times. The CDR3 sequence: CASSSGLAPQETQYF. The DNA for the CDR3 is TGTGCCAGCAGCTCAGGACTAGCGCCACAAGAGACCCAGTACTTC. The chain joins TRBV7-2 to TRBJ2-5, with TRBD2 matching over 9 bases. CDR3 length: 15 residues. Germline loops: CDR1 SGHTA, CDR2 FQGNSA. V shed 4 bases, J shed 2 bases, and the junction held 5 bases outside the gene matches.

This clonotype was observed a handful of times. In DNA form, the CDR3 reads TGTGCCAGCAGACAGCATCGGACCAGAGGCTACGAGCAGTACTTC. Its protein is CASRQHRTRGYEQYF. The rearrangement links TRBV7-9 to TRBJ2-7; no clear D gene. The CDR3 loop spans 15 amino acids. Germline CDR1 SEHNR, CDR2 FQNEAQ (reference sequence). V was shortened by 6 bases and J by 3 bases, with 18 bases between the two germline ends.

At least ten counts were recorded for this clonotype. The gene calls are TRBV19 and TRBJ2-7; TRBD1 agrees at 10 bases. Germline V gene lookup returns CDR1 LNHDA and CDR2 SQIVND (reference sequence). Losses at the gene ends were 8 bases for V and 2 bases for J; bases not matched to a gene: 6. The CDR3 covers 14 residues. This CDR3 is CASRRDRGPYEQYF. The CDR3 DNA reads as TGTGCCAGTCGTCGGGACAGGGGTCCCTACGAGCAGTACTTC.

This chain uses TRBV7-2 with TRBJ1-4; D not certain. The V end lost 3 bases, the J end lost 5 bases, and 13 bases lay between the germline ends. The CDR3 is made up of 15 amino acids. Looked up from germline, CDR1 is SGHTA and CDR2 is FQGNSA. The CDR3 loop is CASSFELSQNEKLFF. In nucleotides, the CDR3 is TGTGCCAGCAGCTTCGAACTTTCCCAAAATGAAAAACTGTTTTTT. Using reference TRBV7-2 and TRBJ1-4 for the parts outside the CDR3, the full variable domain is GAGVSQSPSNKVTEKGKDVELRCDPISGHTALYWYRQSLGQGLEFLIYFQGNSAPDKSGLPSDRFSAERTGGSVSTLTIQRTQQEDSAVYLCASSFELSQNEKLFFGSGTQLSVL.